This T cell receptor beta chain was recovered during a study of glioma-infiltrating T cells after dendritic cell vaccination. Time point given: after dendritic cell vaccination, including at tumor progression/relapse. No glioblastoma patient carried an isocitrate dehydrogenase mutation. Only in-frame clones appear in the TCRdb table, and some are missing; sequencing was by immunoSEQ multiplex PCR. The data show 65,000 to 80,000 clones, around 87% seen once. The CDR3 totals 16 residues. This TCR was recovered from a human donor with glioblastoma. This sequence joins TRBV21-1 and TRBJ2-3; TRBD2 was called by the table and not checked on the DNA. TRBV21-1 is designated a pseudogene. The specimen comprised blood, sampled after dendritic cell vaccination. The CDR3 region has the DNA TGTGCCAGCAGCAAAGCTGGGCGGGGTAGCACAGATACGCAGTATTTT. This translates into CASSKAGRGSTDTQYF.